Reported below is one T cell receptor beta chain. Its antigen is unknown. The sample is drawn from a study of cytotoxic CD8 clonotypes in ibrutinib-treated CLL. Whole-study results and caveats: Sampling times, which were not matched between the groups, differed between sustained-remission patients and progressing patients. Public clonotypes proved infrequent, and on treatment they shrank or remained steady.

The germline V and J ends were trimmed by 2 bases and 7 bases, with 9 bases remaining between them. The germline CDR1 and CDR2 sequences are WNHNN and SYGVQD (reference sequence). CDR3 length: 13 residues. Sequenced by immunoSEQ multiplex PCR; TCRdb stores in-frame clones only, minus some. The sample has about 76,000 clones; 86% are singletons. The chain couples TRBV10-1 to TRBJ2-1, with D maybe TRBD1 (5 bases). Sequenced here: PBMCs, sampled before ibrutinib treatment. This TCR was sampled from a human donor with chronic lymphocytic leukemia. The CDR3 sequence is CASSERGLNEQFF. The DNA for the CDR3 is TGCGCCAGCAGTGAGAGGGGTTTAAATGAGCAGTTCTTC.